The entry below describes one T cell receptor beta chain. What antigen it recognizes has not been identified. No base qualities exist here, and no much larger clone lies one base off it. The library was produced with PCR. TCRdb lists the instrument as Illumina HiSeq 4000. High-throughput sequencing was used to profile the TCR beta-chain CDR3 region of each patient. In the paper's pipeline: Drawing on CDR3 differences between clinicopathological groups, the researchers built a classifier meant to tell apart patients with distant-metastatic papillary thyroid cancer. To measure repertoire diversity the researchers used the Shannon index, while the Morisita-Horn index served to gauge how similar the tumor and blood repertoires were. The raw public data were reprocessed by TCRdb itself: fastp quality trimming at Q25, MiXCR clonotype calling, in-frame beta chains only. For this entry, the V and J calls and clone size follow TCRdb and not the study's own pipeline. The sample table holds 20,000 to 25,000 clones, of which around a sixth were seen once. The top ten clonotypes cover around 36% of the sample.

The CDR3 sequence holds 13 residues, the cysteine and phenylalanine included. The entry retains the CDR3 DNA only, 39 bases that are in frame from base 1. The germline V gene supplies CDR1 SGHTA and CDR2 FQGNSA. The junction carries 18 bases between V and J, which are trimmed by 6 bases and 12 bases respectively. Before undergoing thyroid surgery, none of the patients had been given any kind of treatment. Using T-cell receptor beta sequencing, the researchers looked back retrospectively at clinical samples from patients, gathered between about 2012 and 2018. The sample comes from a study of metastatic and nonmetastatic thyroid tumors (dated by TCRdb to the early 2020s). Regarding the research as a whole: Repertoires were compared across peripheral blood and tumor or nodule tissue samples from malignant and benign thyroid patients.

Beyond this particular receptor, the publication reports: In both blood and tumor samples, TCR beta diversity was reported to be significantly higher in malignant tumors than in benign nodules.

This sequence was found in a female donor with papillary thyroid cancer or a benign thyroid nodule (not recorded which). Some clones in this sample may be carry-over from other donors' samples. The chain joins TRBV7-2 to TRBJ2-1; too little of a D gene remains to name it. The sequenced sample was blood. Read as DNA, the sequence is TGTGCCAGCAGTCACGGATACCCCTCTCCGCAGTTCTTC. It encodes CASSHGYPSPQFF.